This T cell receptor (beta chain) was found in a study of identical twins. Study-wide findings and caveats: Donors were not followed over many years; analysis was cross-sectional. Alpha sequences that were out-of-frame and twin-shared showed an excess of low generation probability. In cord blood, abundant beta clonotypes had fewer insertions; memory showed no trend.

TCRdb reprocessed the 5' RACE reads with MiXCR, giving one entry per CDR3 protein. Found here are some 1,700,000 distinct CDR3 sequences, about 32% of them singletons; the top ten hold about 0.3%. This CDR3 region has 13 residues. The germline CDR1 and CDR2 sequences are DFQATT and SNEGSKA (reference sequence). V was clipped by 6 bases and J by 4 bases; unmatched bases: 5. All of the donors were Caucasians in good health. This clonotype was counted many times. The antigen remains unidentified. The clonotype comes from a newborn girl in good health. The sample comprised cord blood. The J gene is TRBJ1-5, the V gene TRBV20-1; the match to TRBD1 covers 8 bases. CDR3 DNA: TGCAGTGCCCGGACAGGGAATAATCAGCCCCAGCATTTT. Protein: CSARTGNNQPQHF.